These 26 T cell receptor beta chains were sequenced from one sample in a study of blood T cell repertoires in COVID-19. TCRdb keeps only in-frame clones here, not all; method: immunoSEQ multiplex PCR. The sample has some 120,000 clones, roughly 90% seen once. The sample taken for sequencing was peripheral blood. Source of these receptors: a man aged 60-69 years with COVID-19, enrolled during active disease.

J is TRBJ2-1 and V is TRBV5-1; 7 nucleotides agree with TRBD1. Trimming took 6 bases from V and 0 from J; bases not matched to a gene: 6. The CDR3 loop spans 15 amino acids. Germline CDR1 SGHRS, CDR2 YFSETQ. The CDR3 sequence is CASTRGGASYNEQFF. The DNA of the CDR3 is TGCGCCAGCACCCGAGGGGGCGCCTCCTACAATGAGCAGTTCTTC.

V is TRBV12-5 and J is TRBJ2-7, with TRBD1 identical over 10 bases. V shed 3 bases and J 4 bases; nucleotides not matched to a gene: 6. The CDR3 contains 15 residues. Looked up from germline, CDR1 is LGHNT and CDR2 is FRNRAP. The CDR3 nucleotides read TGTGCTAGTGGTTTTACCGGACAGGGGGTATACGAGCAGTACTTC. Protein: CASGFTGQGVYEQYF.

The V call is TRBV7-2, the J call TRBJ2-7; 11 nucleotides agree with TRBD2. This CDR3 has 13 amino acids. The V and J ends lost 7 bases and 2 bases, in that order; junction bases with no gene match: 1. Germline CDR1 reads SGHTA; CDR2 reads FQGNSA. CDR3 DNA sequence: TGTGCCAGCAAGGGACTAGCGGCCTACGAGCAGTACTTC. Translated: CASKGLAAYEQYF. Full variable domain (rest looked up from reference TRBV7-2 and TRBJ2-7): GAGVSQSPSNKVTEKGKDVELRCDPISGHTALYWYRQSLGQGLEFLIYFQGNSAPDKSGLPSDRFSAERTGGSVSTLTIQRTQQEDSAVYLCASKGLAAYEQYFGPGTRLTVT.

This chain connects TRBV2 to TRBJ1-5; D call uncertain. This CDR3 has 13 amino acids. Germline V CDR1 and CDR2: SNHLY, FYNNEI. V shed 2 bases and J shed 3 bases, with 5 bases lying between them. The CDR3 protein is CASSESVNQPQHF. The CDR3 nucleotides read TGTGCCAGCAGTGAATCCGTCAATCAGCCCCAGCATTTT.

The chain carries TRBV5-8 and TRBJ1-4, with D perhaps matching TRBD1 (6 bases). Looked up from germline, CDR1 is SGHTS and CDR2 is YDEGEE. Between the trimmed V and J ends, which lost 4 bases and 8 bases, there was a span of 18 bases. The CDR3 extends over 15 amino acids. The chain's CDR3 is CASSVETRTDEKLFF. CDR3 bases: TGTGCCAGCAGCGTTGAAACTAGGACAGACGAAAAACTGTTTTTT.

The chain carries TRBV30 and TRBJ2-7; 12 positions agree with TRBD2. The CDR3 is 16 amino acids. After removal of 3 bases from V and 7 bases from J, the junction contained 13 bases not matched to a gene. From germline, CDR1 is GTSNPN and CDR2 SVGIG (reference sequence). The CDR3, as DNA: TGTGCCTGGAGCGATTCCGGACTAGCGGGACCCTTAGAGCAGTACTTC. This translates into CAWSDSGLAGPLEQYF.

V gene TRBV6-5 combines with J gene TRBJ2-1; a possible D gene is TRBD2 (5 bases). The CDR3 covers 11 residues. CDR1 is MNHEY and CDR2 is SVGAGI in the germline V gene. With 4 bases removed from V and 12 bases from J, the gap between germline ends came to 10 bases. CDR3 in amino acids: CASSFEGLQFF. DNA for the CDR3: TGTGCCAGCAGTTTCGAGGGTTTGCAGTTCTTC.

V usage is TRBV24-1 and J usage is TRBJ1-1; 8 nucleotides line up with TRBD1. The CDR3 spans 12 residues. J lost 1 base, V lost 9 bases, and 0 bases had no gene match. In germline, CDR1 is KGHDR, CDR2 SFDVKD. The CDR3 DNA reads as TGTGCCACCGGGACAGGGAACACTGAAGCTTTCTTT. Protein sequence: CATGTGNTEAFF.

V and J are TRBV6-1 and TRBJ2-2; 11 nucleotides agree with TRBD2. Germline CDR1 and CDR2: MNHNS and SASEGT. The CDR3 loop spans 18 amino acids. The V segment lost 2 bases and the J segment 4 bases; nucleotides outside the gene matches: 9. For the CDR3, the DNA is TGTGCCAGCAGTGAAACACTAGCGGGAGCGACAAGCACCGGGGAGCTGTTTTTT. Translation: CASSETLAGATSTGELFF.

The chain recombines TRBV28 with TRBJ1-6, with 9 positions matching TRBD1. CDR1 and CDR2 (germline): MDHEN, SYDVKM. Trimming cost V 10 bases and J 13 bases; bases outside gene matches: 11. This CDR3 has 13 amino acids. The CDR3 reads CAIGPGQGRPLHF. CDR3 bases: TGTGCCATCGGCCCGGGACAGGGTCGGCCCCTCCACTTT.

The J gene is TRBJ1-1, the V gene TRBV19; 7 bases fit TRBD1. Germline CDR1 LNHDA, CDR2 SQIVND (reference sequence). J was trimmed by 6 bases and V by 5 bases; bases with no gene match: 6. The CDR3 has 13 amino acids. The CDR3 loop is CASSRGQASEAFF. In DNA, the CDR3 is TGTGCCAGTAGTCGCGGACAGGCCTCTGAAGCTTTCTTT. The entire variable domain, with the rest obtained from reference TRBV19 and TRBJ1-1, is as follows: DGGITQSPKYLFRKEGQNVTLSCEQNLNHDAMYWYRQDPGQGLRLIYYSQIVNDFQKGDIAEGYSVSREKKESFPLTVTSAQKNPTAFYLCASSRGQASEAFFGQGTRLTVV.

The gene calls are TRBV6-1 and TRBJ2-1, with TRBD1 identical over 7 bases. The CDR3 totals 14 residues. V gave up 3 bases and J gave up 2 bases; unmatched junction bases: 1. Germline CDR1 reads MNHNS; CDR2 reads SASEGT. DNA for the CDR3: TGTGCCAGCAGTGATGGGACAGCCTACAATGAGCAGTTCTTC. Its translation is CASSDGTAYNEQFF.

The chain is built from TRBV24-1 and TRBJ2-2; tentative D call: TRBD2 (5 bases). Germline CDR1 reads KGHDR; CDR2 reads SFDVKD. The CDR3 is 16 amino acids. The germline V and J ends were trimmed by 1 base and 3 bases, with 11 bases remaining between them. CDR3 amino acids: CATSDLGQDYTGELFF. CDR3 bases: TGTGCCACCAGTGATTTAGGGCAGGACTACACCGGGGAGCTGTTTTTT.

CDR3 nucleotide sequence: TGTGCCAGGGGGACTAGCGGGAGAGATACGCAGTATTTT. This gives the protein CARGTSGRDTQYF. The chain is built from TRBV2 and TRBJ2-3; 14 bases are shared with TRBD2. There are 13 residues in the CDR3. The trim removed 9 bases at V and 5 bases at J, leaving 1 base unmatched. The germline V gene has CDR1 SNHLY and CDR2 FYNNEI.

The chain is built from TRBV28 and TRBJ1-4, with 8 bases identical to TRBD1. J was trimmed by 7 bases and V by 5 bases; bases with no gene match: 9. CDR3 length: 15 amino acids. CDR1 is MDHEN, CDR2 SYDVKM, per germline. CDR3 nucleotides: TGTGCCAGCAGTCCGTTCGGACAGGGAGGTGAAAAACTGTTTTTT. Its protein product is CASSPFGQGGEKLFF.

The chain links TRBV9 to TRBJ2-4, with 7 nucleotides matching TRBD2. The V segment lost 4 bases and the J segment 5 bases; nucleotides outside the gene matches: 6. Germline values: CDR1 SGDLS, CDR2 YYNGEE. This CDR3 has 14 amino acids. CDR3 residues: CASSPSAGENIQYF. For the CDR3, the DNA is TGTGCCAGCAGCCCCAGTGCGGGAGAAAACATTCAGTACTTC. The complete variable domain, with remaining parts taken from reference TRBV9 and TRBJ2-4, reads DSGVTQTPKHLITATGQRVTLRCSPRSGDLSVYWYQQSLDQGLQFLIQYYNGEERAKGNILERFSAQQFPDLHSELNLSSLELGDSALYFCASSPSAGENIQYFGAGTRLSVL.

The V and J genes are TRBV13 and TRBJ2-1; 8 nucleotides align to TRBD2. V lost 3 bases, J lost 3 bases, and 7 bases stayed unmatched. Per the germline V gene, CDR1 is PRHDT and CDR2 is FYEKMQ (reference sequence). This CDR3 spans 16 amino acids. CDR3 bases: TGTGCCAGCAGCTTCTTAAGCGGGAGTGTCTACAATGAGCAGTTCTTC. Protein: CASSFLSGSVYNEQFF.

V and J are TRBV6-5 and TRBJ2-7; 13 bases map to TRBD2. The ends lost 6 bases at V and 5 bases at J; junction bases unmatched: 7. The CDR3 runs to 15 residues. Germline CDR1 is MNHEY and CDR2 is SVGAGI. CDR3 amino acids: CASSLTLAGGHEQYF. The CDR3 DNA sequence: TGTGCCAGCAGCCTCACACTAGCGGGAGGGCACGAGCAGTACTTC.

The rearrangement joins TRBV6-1 to TRBJ1-5; D is uncertain. This CDR3 has 15 residues. Germline CDR1 and CDR2: MNHNS and SASEGT. The V end was cut by 0 bases, the J end by 7 bases, with 13 bases between. The CDR3 nucleotides are TGTGCCAGCAGTGAAGCGCTTCCTCAGGAACAGCCCCAGCATTTT. Residues: CASSEALPQEQPQHF.

The rearrangement joins TRBV18 to TRBJ1-2; 8 nucleotides line up with TRBD1. Germline V lookup: CDR1 KGHSH, CDR2 LQKENI. The CDR3 covers 13 residues. V shed 6 bases and J 7 bases; nucleotides not matched to a gene: 7. This CDR3 is CASSPGQGSGYTF. The CDR3 nucleotides are TGTGCCAGCTCGCCCGGACAGGGATCTGGCTACACCTTC.

V and J are TRBV28 and TRBJ1-2; TRBD1 matches 7 bases. The CDR3 extends over 15 amino acids. Per the germline V gene, CDR1 is MDHEN and CDR2 is SYDVKM. V was clipped by 4 bases and J by 4 bases; unmatched bases: 9. The CDR3 nucleotides read TGTGCCAGCAGTTCCACAGGGGTTTCCTTCTATGGCTACACCTTC. This translates into CASSSTGVSFYGYTF.

The sample holds one count of this clone. This may arise from a read error, as a much more abundant clone is one base away. CDR3 DNA sequence: TGTGCCAGCAGCTTAGGACAGAACACCGGGGAGCTGTTTTTT. Its translation: CASSLGQNTGELFF. The rearrangement links TRBV11-3 to TRBJ2-2; no clear D. The CDR3 extends over 14 amino acids. The V gene lost 1 base and the J gene lost 1 base, with 4 bases spanning the gap. Germline V gene data show CDR1 as SGHNT and CDR2 as YENEEA.

The chain joins TRBV6-1 to TRBJ1-1; D remains ambiguous. Germline CDR1 MNHNS, CDR2 SASEGT. Trimming pared 2 bases from V and 8 bases from J, leaving 12 bases between. There are 13 residues in the CDR3. Here the CDR3 DNA reads TGTGCCAGCAGTGAAAGTGGGGAGGCAGAAGCTTTCTTT. Translation gives CASSESGEAEAFF.

The V gene is TRBV7-9, the J gene TRBJ2-1; 8 bases are a match to TRBD2. The CDR3 spans 17 residues. V shed 4 bases and J 5 bases; nucleotides not matched to a gene: 13. In germline, CDR1 is SEHNR, CDR2 FQNEAQ (reference sequence). For the CDR3, the DNA is TGTGCCAGCAGCTCAGACCCCATCGGACTAGCCCACAATGAGCAGTTCTTC. Its translation: CASSSDPIGLAHNEQFF. Full variable domain (missing parts from reference TRBV7-9 and TRBJ2-1): DTGVSQNPRHKITKRGQNVTFRCDPISEHNRLYWYRQTLGQGPEFLTYFQNEAQLEKSRLLSDRFSAERPKGSFSTLEIQRTEQGDSAMYLCASSSDPIGLAHNEQFFGPGTRLTVL.

This clone was recorded once. The CDR3 DNA sequence: TGTGCCAGCAGCGGAATAGCGGGAGAAGAGACCCAGTACTTC. As protein: CASSGIAGEETQYF. This rearrangement joins TRBV9 to TRBJ2-5; the match to TRBD2 covers 9 bases. V gave up 3 bases and J gave up 3 bases; unmatched junction bases: 3. The CDR3 has 14 amino acids. Germline V gene data show CDR1 as SGDLS and CDR2 as YYNGEE.

Worth noting for this clone: This same CDR3 is encoded by further DNA sequences in the sample. The chain links TRBV7-9 to TRBJ2-2, with D perhaps TRBD1 (6 bases). V lost 0 bases to trimming and J lost 2 bases, with 13 bases between them. Germline lookup yields CDR1 SEHNR and CDR2 FQNEAQ (reference sequence). This CDR3 comprises 17 residues. This CDR3 reads CASSLASQGTNTGELFF. In nucleotides, the CDR3 is TGTGCCAGCAGCTTAGCGAGCCAGGGGACCAACACCGGGGAGCTGTTTTTT.